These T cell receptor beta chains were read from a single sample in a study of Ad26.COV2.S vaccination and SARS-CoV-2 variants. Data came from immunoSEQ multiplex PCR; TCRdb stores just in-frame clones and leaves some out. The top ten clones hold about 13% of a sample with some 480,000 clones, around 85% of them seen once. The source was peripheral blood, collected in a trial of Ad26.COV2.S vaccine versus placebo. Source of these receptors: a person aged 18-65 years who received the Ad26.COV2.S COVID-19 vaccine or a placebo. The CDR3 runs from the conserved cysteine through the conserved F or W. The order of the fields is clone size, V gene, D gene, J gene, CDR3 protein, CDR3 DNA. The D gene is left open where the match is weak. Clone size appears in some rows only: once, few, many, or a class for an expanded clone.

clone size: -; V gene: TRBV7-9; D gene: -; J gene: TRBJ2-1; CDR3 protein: CASSTENEQFF; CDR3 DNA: TGTGCCAGCAGCACAGAGAATGAGCAGTTCTTC
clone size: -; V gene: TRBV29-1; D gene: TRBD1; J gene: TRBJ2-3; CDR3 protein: CSVVRQGASDTQYF; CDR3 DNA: TGCAGCGTCGTCCGACAGGGGGCTTCTGATACGCAGTATTTT
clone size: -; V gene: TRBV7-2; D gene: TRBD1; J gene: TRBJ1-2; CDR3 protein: CASRPTGTGINYGYTF; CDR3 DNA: TGTGCCAGCAGACCGACCGGGACAGGGATTAACTATGGCTACACCTTC
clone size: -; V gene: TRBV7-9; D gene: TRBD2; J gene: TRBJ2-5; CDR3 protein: CASRSSGAETQYF; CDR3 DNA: TGTGCCAGCAGATCTAGCGGTGCAGAGACCCAGTACTTC
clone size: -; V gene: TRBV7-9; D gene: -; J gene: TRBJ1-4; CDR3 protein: CASSLEPWSAGEKLFF; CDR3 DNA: TGTGCCAGCAGCTTAGAACCGTGGAGTGCGGGAGAAAAACTGTTTTTT
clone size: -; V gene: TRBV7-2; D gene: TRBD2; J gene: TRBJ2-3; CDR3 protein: CASSFGTSGLTDTQYF; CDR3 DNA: TGTGCCAGCAGCTTCGGGACTAGCGGGCTCACAGATACGCAGTATTTT
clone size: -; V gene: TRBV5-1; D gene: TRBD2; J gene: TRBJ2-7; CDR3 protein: CASSRTSGDYEQYF; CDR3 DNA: TGCGCCAGCAGCCGGACTAGCGGGGACTACGAGCAGTACTTC
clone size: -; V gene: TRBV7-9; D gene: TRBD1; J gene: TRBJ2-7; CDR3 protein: CASSSQGQGPGSYEQYF; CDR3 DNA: TGTGCCAGCAGCTCCCAGGGACAGGGGCCGGGCTCCTACGAGCAGTACTTC
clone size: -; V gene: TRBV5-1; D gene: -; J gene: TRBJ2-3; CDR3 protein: CASSLRGVAGDTQYF; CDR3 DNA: TGCGCCAGCAGCCTCCGAGGGGTAGCCGGAGATACGCAGTATTTT
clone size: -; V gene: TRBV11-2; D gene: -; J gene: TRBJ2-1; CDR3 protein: CASSPSRWSPSMGQFF; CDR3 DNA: TGTGCCAGCAGCCCTAGCCGGTGGAGCCCTTCGATGGGGCAGTTCTTC
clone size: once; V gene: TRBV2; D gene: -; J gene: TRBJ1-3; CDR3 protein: CASSEARQSGNTIYF; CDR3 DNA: TGTGCCAGCAGTGAAGCGCGACAGTCTGGAAACACCATATATTTT
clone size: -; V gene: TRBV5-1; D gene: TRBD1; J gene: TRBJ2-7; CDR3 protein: CASRPTTGQQEQYF; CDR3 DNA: TGCGCCAGCAGACCTACTACGGGACAGCAGGAGCAGTACTTC
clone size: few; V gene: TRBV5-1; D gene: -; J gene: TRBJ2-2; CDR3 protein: CASRELTGELFF; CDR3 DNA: TGCGCCAGCAGGGAGTTGACCGGGGAGCTGTTTTTT
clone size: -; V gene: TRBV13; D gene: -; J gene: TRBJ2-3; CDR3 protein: CASSLGRGTDTQYF; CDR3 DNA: TGTGCCAGCAGCTTAGGCCGGGGCACAGATACGCAGTATTTT
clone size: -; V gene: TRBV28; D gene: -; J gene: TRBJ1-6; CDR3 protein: CASSPGWGVGSPLHF; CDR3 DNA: TGTGCCAGCAGCCCCGGGTGGGGGGTAGGATCACCCCTCCACTTT
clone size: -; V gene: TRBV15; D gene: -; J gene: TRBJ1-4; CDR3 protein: CATSRDLGIVNEKLFF; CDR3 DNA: TGTGCCACCAGCAGAGATCTAGGTATCGTTAATGAAAAACTGTTTTTT
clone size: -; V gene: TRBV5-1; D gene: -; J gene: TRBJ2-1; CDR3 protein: CASSLAGTMLNEQFF; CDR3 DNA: TGCGCCAGCAGCTTGGCCGGGACCATGCTCAATGAGCAGTTCTTC
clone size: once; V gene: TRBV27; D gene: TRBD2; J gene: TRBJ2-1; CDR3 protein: CASSALPSGSYNEQFF; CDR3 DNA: TGTGCCAGCAGTGCCCTCCCTAGCGGGAGCTACAATGAGCAGTTCTTC
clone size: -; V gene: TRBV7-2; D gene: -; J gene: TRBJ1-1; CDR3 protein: CASSPPGRTANTEAFF; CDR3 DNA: TGTGCCAGCAGCCCCCCGGGGCGAACCGCTAACACTGAAGCTTTCTTT
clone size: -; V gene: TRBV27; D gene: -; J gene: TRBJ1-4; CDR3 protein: CASSPHALNEKLFF; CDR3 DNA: TGTGCCAGCAGTCCCCACGCCCTTAATGAAAAACTGTTTTTT
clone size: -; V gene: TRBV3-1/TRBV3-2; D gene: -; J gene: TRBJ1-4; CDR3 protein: CASSQLARVREKLFF; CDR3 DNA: TGTGCCAGCAGCCAGTTGGCCAGGGTAAGGGAAAAACTGTTTTTT
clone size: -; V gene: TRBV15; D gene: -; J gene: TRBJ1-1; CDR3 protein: CATSHLGPEAFF; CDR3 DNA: TGTGCCACCAGCCATCTAGGTCCTGAAGCTTTCTTT
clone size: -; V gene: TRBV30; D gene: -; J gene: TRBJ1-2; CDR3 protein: CAWSPPGRDGYTF; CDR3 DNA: TGTGCCTGGAGTCCCCCGGGGCGTGATGGCTACACCTTC
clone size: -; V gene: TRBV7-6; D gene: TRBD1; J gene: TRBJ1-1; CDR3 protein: CASSLGAQGAAEAFF; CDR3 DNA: TGTGCCAGCAGCTTAGGTGCCCAGGGGGCCGCTGAAGCTTTCTTT
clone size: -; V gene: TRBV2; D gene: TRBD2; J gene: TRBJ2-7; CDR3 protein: CATGTSGSRVYEQYF; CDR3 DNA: TGTGCCACCGGGACTAGCGGGAGTAGGGTCTACGAGCAGTACTTC
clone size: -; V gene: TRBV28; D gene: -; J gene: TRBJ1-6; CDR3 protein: CASSDLGAPLHF; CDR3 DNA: TGTGCCAGCAGCGACTTGGGTGCACCCCTCCACTTT
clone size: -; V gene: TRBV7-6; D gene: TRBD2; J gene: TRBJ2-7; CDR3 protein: CASSHPGGEQYF; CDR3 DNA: TGTGCCAGCAGCCACCCGGGGGGCGAGCAGTACTTC
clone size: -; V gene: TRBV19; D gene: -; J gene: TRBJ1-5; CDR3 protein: CASSGGPNQPQHF; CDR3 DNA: TGTGCCAGTAGTGGGGGGCCCAATCAGCCCCAGCATTTT
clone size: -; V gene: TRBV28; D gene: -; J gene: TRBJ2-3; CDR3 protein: CASTPHDFTDTQYF; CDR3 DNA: TGTGCCAGCACGCCCCACGACTTCACAGATACGCAGTATTTT
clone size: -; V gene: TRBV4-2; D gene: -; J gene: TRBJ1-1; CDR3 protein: CASSQASGRAFF; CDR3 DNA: TGTGCCAGCAGCCAAGCGTCAGGGAGAGCTTTCTTT
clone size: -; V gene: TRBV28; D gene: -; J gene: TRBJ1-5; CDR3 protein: CASNLYSQPQHF; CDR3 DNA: TGTGCCAGCAACCTATACAGTCAGCCCCAGCATTTT
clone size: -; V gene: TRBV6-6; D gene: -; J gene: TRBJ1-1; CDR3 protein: CASNLPRGGTAEAFF; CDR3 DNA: TGTGCCAGCAATCTCCCCCGAGGGGGAACGGCTGAAGCTTTCTTT
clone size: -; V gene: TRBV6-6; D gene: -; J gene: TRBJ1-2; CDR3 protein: CASSYPRGANYGYTF; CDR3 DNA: TGTGCCAGCAGTTACCCCCGCGGGGCCAACTATGGCTACACCTTC
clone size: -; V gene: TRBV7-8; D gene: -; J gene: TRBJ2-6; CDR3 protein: CASSLGRKRGSGANVLTF; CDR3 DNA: TGTGCCAGCAGCTTAGGACGGAAAAGGGGCTCTGGGGCCAACGTCCTGACTTTC
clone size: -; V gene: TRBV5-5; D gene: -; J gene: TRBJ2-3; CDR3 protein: CASSLEGERDTQYF; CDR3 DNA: TGTGCCAGCAGCTTGGAGGGGGAGCGGGATACGCAGTATTTT
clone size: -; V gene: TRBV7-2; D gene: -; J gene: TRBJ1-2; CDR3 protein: CASSSTLGYGYTF; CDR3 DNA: TGTGCCAGCAGCTCCACATTAGGCTATGGCTACACCTTC
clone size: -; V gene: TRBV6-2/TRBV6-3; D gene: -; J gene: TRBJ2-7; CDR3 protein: CASSYLGLYEQYF; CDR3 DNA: TGTGCCAGCAGTTACCTGGGTCTATACGAGCAGTACTTC
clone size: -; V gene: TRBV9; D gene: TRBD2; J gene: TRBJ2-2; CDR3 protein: CASSVVPGLAGGGGELFF; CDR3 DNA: TGTGCCAGCAGCGTAGTGCCCGGACTGGCGGGAGGGGGCGGGGAGCTGTTTTTT
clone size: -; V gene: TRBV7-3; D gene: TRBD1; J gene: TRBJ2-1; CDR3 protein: CASSPLGQGAYNEQFF; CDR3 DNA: TGTGCCAGCAGCCCACTAGGGCAGGGGGCGTACAATGAGCAGTTCTTC
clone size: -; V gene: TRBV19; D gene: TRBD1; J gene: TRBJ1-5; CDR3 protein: CASSIGDRDNQPQHF; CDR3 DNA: TGTGCCAGTAGTATTGGTGACAGGGACAATCAGCCCCAGCATTTT
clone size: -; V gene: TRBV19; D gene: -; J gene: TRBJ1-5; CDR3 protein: CASSYPSRSGPQPQHF; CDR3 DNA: TGTGCCAGTAGTTATCCTAGCAGGTCCGGTCCTCAGCCCCAGCATTTT
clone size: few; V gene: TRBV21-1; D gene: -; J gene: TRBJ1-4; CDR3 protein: CASSSPEGRGRLRFFEKLFF; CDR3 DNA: TGTGCCAGCAGCTCCCCGGAGGGCAGGGGGCGCCTTAGGTTCTTTGAAAAACTGTTTTTT
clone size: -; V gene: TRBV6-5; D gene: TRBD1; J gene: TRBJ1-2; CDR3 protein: CASSNSGGGYTF; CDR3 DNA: TGTGCCAGCAGTAACTCAGGGGGAGGCTACACCTTC
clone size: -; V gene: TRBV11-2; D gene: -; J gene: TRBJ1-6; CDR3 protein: CASSLIQGLPPLHF; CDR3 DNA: TGTGCCAGCAGCTTAATCCAAGGGTTACCACCCCTCCACTTT
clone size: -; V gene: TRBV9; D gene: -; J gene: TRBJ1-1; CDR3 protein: CASSGGTANTEAFF; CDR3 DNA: TGTGCCAGCAGCGGGGGGACCGCTAACACTGAAGCTTTCTTT
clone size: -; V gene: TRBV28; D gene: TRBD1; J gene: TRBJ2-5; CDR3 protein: CATQSGTEETQYF; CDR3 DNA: TGTGCCACCCAGTCAGGGACAGAAGAGACCCAGTACTTC
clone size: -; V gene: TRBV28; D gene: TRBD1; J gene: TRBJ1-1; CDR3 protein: CASTLPQGARRGTEAFF; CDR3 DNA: TGTGCCAGCACTCTTCCCCAGGGGGCGCGGAGAGGGACTGAAGCTTTCTTT
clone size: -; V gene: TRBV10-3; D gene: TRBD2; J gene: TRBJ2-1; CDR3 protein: CAITGTSGSHEQFF; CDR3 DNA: TGTGCCATCACCGGGACTAGCGGGAGCCATGAGCAGTTCTTC
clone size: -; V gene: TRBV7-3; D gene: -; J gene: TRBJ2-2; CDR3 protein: CASSPSAGTLTGELFF; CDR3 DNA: TGTGCCAGCAGCCCCTCCGCCGGGACTCTCACCGGGGAGCTGTTTTTT
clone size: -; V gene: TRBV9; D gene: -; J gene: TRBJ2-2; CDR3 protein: CASSGRGTSGELFF; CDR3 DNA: TGTGCCAGCAGCGGAAGGGGGACTTCCGGGGAGCTGTTTTTT
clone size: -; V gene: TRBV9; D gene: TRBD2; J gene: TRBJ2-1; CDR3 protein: CASSVGGLAGPGNEQFF; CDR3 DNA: TGTGCCAGCAGCGTAGGGGGACTAGCGGGACCGGGGAATGAGCAGTTCTTC
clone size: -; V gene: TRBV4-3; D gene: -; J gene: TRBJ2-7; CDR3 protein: CASSQERGAGAYEQYF; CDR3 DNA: TGCGCCAGCAGCCAAGAACGGGGGGCAGGCGCCTACGAGCAGTACTTC
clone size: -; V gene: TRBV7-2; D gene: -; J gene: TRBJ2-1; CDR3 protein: CASSLDPHSGNEQFF; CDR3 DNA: TGTGCCAGCAGCTTAGATCCGCATTCGGGGAATGAGCAGTTCTTC
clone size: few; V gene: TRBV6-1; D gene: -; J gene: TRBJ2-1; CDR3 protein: CASSEVLATSNEQFF; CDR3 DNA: TGTGCCAGCAGTGAAGTTCTAGCTACTAGCAATGAGCAGTTCTTC
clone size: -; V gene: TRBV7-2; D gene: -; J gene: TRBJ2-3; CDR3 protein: CASSLLGAGTDTQYF; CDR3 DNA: TGTGCCAGCAGCTTATTGGGGGCTGGCACAGATACGCAGTATTTT